These 27 T cell receptor beta chains were sequenced from one sample in a study of cytotoxic CD8 clonotypes in ibrutinib-treated CLL. TCRdb keeps only in-frame clones here, not all; method: immunoSEQ multiplex PCR. The sample has more than 200,000 clones; approximately 75% are singletons. The material was PBMCs, obtained after 12 months of ibrutinib treatment. Receptor source: a human donor with chronic lymphocytic leukemia.

This clone was detected a few times. The V gene is TRBV19, the J gene TRBJ1-1; unclear D gene. CDR1 is LNHDA, CDR2 SQIVND, per germline (reference sequence). The CDR3 is made up of 11 amino acids. V lost 3 bases and J 11 bases, leaving 10 bases between the germline ends. CDR3 sequence: CASSIATRAFF. The CDR3 bases are TGTGCCAGTAGTATCGCTACTCGGGCTTTCTTT.

This clone was detected only a few times. The chain couples TRBV6-6 to TRBJ1-2; 9 positions match TRBD1. CDR3 length: 11 residues. Germline assignment: CDR1 MNHNY and CDR2 SVGAGI (reference sequence). The CDR3 coding sequence is TGTGCGACGGGACAGGGTTCTGGCTACACCTTC. Encoded protein: CATGQGSGYTF.

This clone was found many times. This chain connects TRBV6-6 to TRBJ2-6, with D possibly matching TRBD2 (5 bases). The V gene's germline CDR1 is MNHNY and CDR2 SVGAGI (reference sequence). This CDR3 region has 13 residues. Trimming took 7 bases from V and 4 from J, leaving 8 bases between them. This CDR3 is CASTGGGANVLTF. The CDR3 bases are TGTGCCAGCACCGGCGGGGGGGCCAACGTCCTGACTTTC.

In DNA form, the CDR3 reads TGCAGCGGGGGGGGACAGGTTAAGAGTGAGCAGTTCTTC. Translating it yields CSGGGQVKSEQFF. This chain joins TRBV29-1 and TRBJ2-1, with TRBD1 as a possible D gene (8 bases). The CDR3 runs to 13 residues. The germline V and J ends were trimmed by 7 bases and 9 bases, with 19 bases remaining between them. Per the germline V gene, CDR1 is SQVTM and CDR2 is ANQGSEA.

The chain uses TRBV7-8 and TRBJ2-7, with a possible D match to TRBD2 (6 bases). The germline V and J ends were trimmed by 4 bases and 0 bases, with 7 bases remaining between them. The CDR3 length is 13 residues. Germline V gives CDR1 SGHVS, CDR2 FQNEAQ. CDR3 loop: CASSSGASYEQYF. The CDR3 nucleotides are TGTGCCAGCAGCTCGGGAGCCTCCTACGAGCAGTACTTC.

This chain uses TRBV2 with TRBJ2-1; tentative D call: TRBD2 (6 bases). V was shortened by 7 bases and J by 10 bases, with 14 bases between the two germline ends. The germline gives CDR1 SNHLY, CDR2 FYNNEI. This CDR3 has 12 amino acids. Here the CDR3 reads CASTYSGPEQFF. In DNA form, the CDR3 reads TGTGCCAGCACTTATAGCGGACCAGAGCAGTTCTTC.

This chain uses TRBV27 with TRBJ2-1; maybe TRBD2 (6 bases). The germline gives CDR1 MNHEY, CDR2 SMNVEV (reference sequence). Between the trimmed V and J ends, which lost 3 bases and 7 bases, there was a span of 22 bases. The CDR3 contains 17 residues. In nucleotides, the CDR3 is TGTGCCAGCAGTTTCTCTAGGGTAGCGGCGGTGGGTAATGAGCAGTTCTTC. Its translation is CASSFSRVAAVGNEQFF.

The CDR3 DNA reads as TGTGCCAGCAGTTACGGAGGATTCTCTGGGGCCAACGTCCTGACTTTC. The encoded protein is CASSYGGFSGANVLTF. The chain couples TRBV28 to TRBJ2-6, with D possibly TRBD2 on 5 matching bases. V lost 4 bases, J lost 0 bases, and 10 bases lay in between. This CDR3 is built from 16 residues. From germline, CDR1 is MDHEN and CDR2 SYDVKM.

This clone occurred once. The V and J genes are TRBV19 and TRBJ2-7, with no clear D. The CDR3 contains 13 residues. V lost 3 bases and J lost 2, with 8 bases in between. CDR1 and CDR2 (germline): LNHDA, SQIVND (reference sequence). The DNA for the CDR3 is TGTGCCAGTAGTATGCAAATCACCTACGAGCAGTACTTC. It specifies CASSMQITYEQYF.

The CDR3 sequence: CASRSGGTTRETQYF. The CDR3 DNA sequence: TGTGCCAGCAGATCGGGGGGTACAACCAGGGAGACCCAGTACTTC. The rearrangement links TRBV7-3 to TRBJ2-5; 7 bases agree with TRBD2. With 6 bases clipped from V and 5 bases from J, the junction kept 12 bases outside the gene matches. The CDR3 sequence is 15 residues long. Germline loops: CDR1 SGHTA, CDR2 FQGTGA.

This clone was counted a single time. The V gene is TRBV6-5, the J gene TRBJ1-5; D uncertain. This CDR3 is built from 15 residues. Between the trimmed V and J ends, which lost 4 bases and 2 bases, there was a span of 12 bases. CDR1 is MNHEY and CDR2 is SVGAGI in the germline V gene. CDR3 bases: TGTGCCAGCAGTTCCCATCTCGGGGGCAATCAGCCCCAGCATTTT. This codes for CASSSHLGGNQPQHF.

V gene TRBV28 combines with J gene TRBJ1-1; no definite D call. V was clipped by 5 bases and J by 1 base, with 20 bases between them. Germline V gene sequence: CDR1 MDHEN, CDR2 SYDVKM. This CDR3 comprises 17 residues. CDR3: CASSPSSTLDGNTEAFF. The CDR3 nucleotides read TGTGCCAGCAGTCCTTCCTCGACCCTGGACGGGAACACTGAAGCTTTCTTT.

This chain joins TRBV4-2 and TRBJ2-1; unclear D gene. Germline V gives CDR1 LGHNA, CDR2 YNFKEQ. V lost 4 bases, J lost 6 bases, and 16 bases lay in between. The CDR3 consists of 15 residues. CDR3 sequence: CASSRPQDGRNEQFF. CDR3 DNA sequence: TGTGCCAGCAGCCGCCCCCAGGACGGTCGCAATGAGCAGTTCTTC.

The chain uses TRBV6-1 and TRBJ1-5; no definite D call. The CDR3 runs 13 residues. V dropped 3 bases and J dropped 6 bases, with 9 bases sitting between them. Germline values: CDR1 MNHNS, CDR2 SASEGT. The CDR3 DNA follows: TGTGCCAGCAGTGAGAGGGAGGGTCAGCCCCAGCATTTT. Its translation: CASSEREGQPQHF.

This clone was counted between two and nine times. The V call is TRBV7-3, the J call TRBJ2-2, with 9 bases matching TRBD2. Germline assignment: CDR1 SGHTA and CDR2 FQGTGA. The V gene end was trimmed by 4 bases and the J gene end by 4 bases; junction bases not matched to a gene: 7. CDR3 length: 16 residues. The CDR3 here is CASSSERGALTGELFF. For the CDR3, the DNA is TGTGCCAGCAGCTCAGAGCGGGGGGCCCTCACCGGGGAGCTGTTTTTT.

This sequence joins TRBV7-8 and TRBJ2-3; tentative D call: TRBD2 (6 bases). Between the trimmed V and J ends, which lost 4 bases and 4 bases, there was a span of 18 bases. CDR1 and CDR2 from the germline V gene are SGHVS and FQNEAQ. This CDR3 region has 16 residues. The CDR3 sequence is CASSWLGGAISDTQYF. CDR3 coding DNA: TGTGCCAGCAGCTGGCTGGGAGGCGCGATTTCAGATACGCAGTATTTT.

The J gene is TRBJ2-1, the V gene TRBV4-2, with D perhaps TRBD2 (6 bases). V lost 1 base, J lost 5 bases, and 12 bases lay in between. The CDR3 spans 15 residues. The V gene's germline CDR1 is LGHNA and CDR2 YNFKEQ. The CDR3 DNA sequence: TGTGCCAGCAGCCAAGCTCCTAGCGCCAACAATGAGCAGTTCTTC. Residues: CASSQAPSANNEQFF.

The V gene is TRBV7-9, the J gene TRBJ2-5; 9 bases agree with TRBD2. There are 15 residues in the CDR3. After removal of 3 bases from V and 2 bases from J, the junction contained 4 bases not matched to a gene. Germline V gives CDR1 SEHNR, CDR2 FQNEAQ (reference sequence). The CDR3: CASSFGAGGQETQYF. Here the CDR3 DNA reads TGTGCCAGCAGCTTCGGAGCGGGGGGACAAGAGACCCAGTACTTC.

The chain recombines TRBV5-1 with TRBJ2-7, with TRBD2 matching over 7 bases. The germline V gene has CDR1 SGHRS and CDR2 YFSETQ. This CDR3 contains 15 residues. V lost 1 base, J lost 2 bases, and 6 bases stayed unmatched. CDR3 sequence: CASSLLGGTTYEQYF. The CDR3 region has the DNA TGCGCCAGCAGCTTGCTGGGGGGGACCACCTACGAGCAGTACTTC.

The V call is TRBV4-1, the J call TRBJ2-1, with 7 bases identical to TRBD1. V was clipped by 1 base and J by 3 bases; unmatched bases: 6. CDR3 length equals 16 residues. Looked up from germline, CDR1 is MGHRA and CDR2 is YSYEKL. The CDR3 DNA is TGCGCCAGCAGCCAAGTGGGACAGTACCTCTACAATGAGCAGTTCTTC. It encodes CASSQVGQYLYNEQFF.

V usage is TRBV10-2 and J usage is TRBJ1-1; 9 bases are shared with TRBD1. Germline CDR1 reads WSHSY; CDR2 reads SAAADI. CDR3 length: 15 amino acids. Germline trimming cut 3 bases from V and 7 bases from J; bases unmatched to any gene: 9. The CDR3 bases are TGCGCCAGCAGTGAAAGGTTGACAGGGGGGCATGAAGCTTTCTTT. Its protein product is CASSERLTGGHEAFF.

The rearrangement joins TRBV6-5 to TRBJ2-1, with D tentatively TRBD1 (6 bases). Germline CDR1 MNHEY, CDR2 SVGAGI. V was shortened by 8 bases and J by 0 bases, with 8 bases between the two germline ends. This CDR3 contains 13 residues. This CDR3 reads CASGQSSYNEQFF. In DNA, the CDR3 is TGTGCCAGCGGACAGAGCTCCTACAATGAGCAGTTCTTC.

The V and J genes are TRBV5-4 and TRBJ2-7; D is possibly TRBD1 or TRBD2 (6 bases each). This CDR3 region has 12 residues. With 4 bases removed from V and 12 bases from J, the gap between germline ends came to 17 bases. Germline V CDR1 and CDR2: SGHNT, YYREEE (reference sequence). The CDR3 DNA follows: TGTGCCAGCAGCCCCCTACAGGGACTCCCGTACTTC. Amino acids: CASSPLQGLPYF.

The chain combines TRBV14 with TRBJ2-6; no reliable D call. Trimming cost V 4 bases and J 0 bases, with 22 bases left between them. Germline lookup yields CDR1 SGHDN and CDR2 FVKESK. This CDR3 has 20 residues. The CDR3 loop is CASSPIDRPNTFSGANVLTF. The CDR3 nucleotides are TGTGCCAGCAGCCCGATAGACCGGCCCAATACTTTCTCTGGGGCCAACGTCCTGACTTTC.

CDR3 residues: CASKTSNNEKLFF. The CDR3 DNA reads as TGTGCCAGCAAAACAAGCAATAATGAAAAACTGTTTTTT. The V gene is TRBV2, the J gene TRBJ1-4; D not certain. V was pared by 7 bases and J by 4 bases, with 10 bases between. Germline values: CDR1 SNHLY, CDR2 FYNNEI. This CDR3 region has 13 residues.

The V call is TRBV6-1, the J call TRBJ2-7; D assignment may be TRBD1 or TRBD2 (6 bases each). The CDR3 is 14 residues long. Germline V CDR1 and CDR2: MNHNS, SASEGT. Trimming cost V 7 bases and J 3 bases, with 16 bases left between them. The chain's CDR3 is CASMGGQTGYEQYF. Written as DNA, the CDR3 is TGTGCCAGCATGGGGGGACAAACGGGCTACGAGCAGTACTTC.

The rearrangement links TRBV6-1 to TRBJ2-1, with unresolved D. V was pared by 1 base and J by 9 bases, with 16 bases between. The germline V gene has CDR1 MNHNS and CDR2 SASEGT. There are 15 residues in the CDR3. In DNA, the CDR3 is TGTGCCAGCAGTGAAGTAGGGAATAGCATAGGTGAGCAGTTCTTC. Translating it yields CASSEVGNSIGEQFF.